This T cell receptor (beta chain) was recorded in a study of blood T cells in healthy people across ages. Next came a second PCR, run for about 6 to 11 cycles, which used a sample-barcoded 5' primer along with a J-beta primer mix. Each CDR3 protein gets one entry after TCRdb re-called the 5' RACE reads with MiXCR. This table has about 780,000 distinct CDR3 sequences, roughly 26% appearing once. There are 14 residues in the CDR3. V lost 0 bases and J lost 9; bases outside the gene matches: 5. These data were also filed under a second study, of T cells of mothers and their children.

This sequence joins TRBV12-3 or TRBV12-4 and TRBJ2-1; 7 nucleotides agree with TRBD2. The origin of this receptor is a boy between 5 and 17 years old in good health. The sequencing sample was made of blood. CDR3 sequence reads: CASSLAGTGGEQFF. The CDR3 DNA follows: TGTGCCAGCAGTTTAGCGGGGACGGGAGGTGAGCAGTTCTTC.